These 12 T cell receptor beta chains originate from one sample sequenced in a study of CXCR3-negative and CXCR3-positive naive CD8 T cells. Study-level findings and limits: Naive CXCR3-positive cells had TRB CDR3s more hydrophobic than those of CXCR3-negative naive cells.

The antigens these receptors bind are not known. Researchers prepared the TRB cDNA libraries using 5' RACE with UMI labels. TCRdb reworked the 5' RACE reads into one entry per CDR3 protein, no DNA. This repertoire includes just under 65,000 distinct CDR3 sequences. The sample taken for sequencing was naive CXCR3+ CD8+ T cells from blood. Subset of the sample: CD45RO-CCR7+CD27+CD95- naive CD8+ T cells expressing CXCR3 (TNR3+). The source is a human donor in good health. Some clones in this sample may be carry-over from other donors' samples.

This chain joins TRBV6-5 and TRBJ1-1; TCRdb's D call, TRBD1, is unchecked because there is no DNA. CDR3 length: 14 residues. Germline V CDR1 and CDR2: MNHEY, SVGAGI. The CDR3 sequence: CASKDMLRGTEAFF.

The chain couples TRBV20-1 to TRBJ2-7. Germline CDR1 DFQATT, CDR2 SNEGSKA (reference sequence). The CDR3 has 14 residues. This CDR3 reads CSARDVLESYEQYF.

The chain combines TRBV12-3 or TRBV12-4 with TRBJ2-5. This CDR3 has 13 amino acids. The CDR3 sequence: CASSFWDQETQYF.

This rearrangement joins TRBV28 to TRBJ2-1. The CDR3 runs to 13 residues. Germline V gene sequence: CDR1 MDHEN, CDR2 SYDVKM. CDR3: CASSWGSNNEQFF. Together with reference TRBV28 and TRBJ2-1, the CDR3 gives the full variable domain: DVKVTQSSRYLVKRTGEKVFLECVQDMDHENMFWYRQDPGLGLRLIYFSYDVKMKEKGDIPEGYSVSREKKERFSLILESASTNQTSMYLCASSWGSNNEQFFGPGTRLTVL.

CDR3 loop: CASSPSPGVGEQFF. This rearrangement joins TRBV7-6 to TRBJ2-1; TCRdb indicates TRBD1, and absent DNA this call remains unverified. Germline values: CDR1 SGHVS, CDR2 FNYEAQ. The CDR3 is 14 amino acids.

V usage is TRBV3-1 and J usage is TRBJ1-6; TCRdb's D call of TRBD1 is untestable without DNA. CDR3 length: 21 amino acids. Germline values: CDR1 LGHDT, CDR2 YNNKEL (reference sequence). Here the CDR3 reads CASSQVVPGNREKGYNSPLHF. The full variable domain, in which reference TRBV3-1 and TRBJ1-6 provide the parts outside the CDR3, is DTAVSQTPKYLVTQMGNDKSIKCEQNLGHDTMYWYKQDSKKFLKIMFSYNNKELIINETVPNRFSPKSPDKAHLNLHINSLELGDSAVYFCASSQVVPGNREKGYNSPLHFGNGTRLTVT.

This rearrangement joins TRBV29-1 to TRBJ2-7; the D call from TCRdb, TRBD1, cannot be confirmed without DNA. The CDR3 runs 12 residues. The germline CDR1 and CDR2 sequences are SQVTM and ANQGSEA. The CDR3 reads CSVVNGAGEQYF.

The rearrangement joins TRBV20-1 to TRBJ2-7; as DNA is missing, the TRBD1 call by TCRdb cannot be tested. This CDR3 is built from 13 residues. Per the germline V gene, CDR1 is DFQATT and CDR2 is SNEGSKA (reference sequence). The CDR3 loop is CSARPPRGGEQYF.

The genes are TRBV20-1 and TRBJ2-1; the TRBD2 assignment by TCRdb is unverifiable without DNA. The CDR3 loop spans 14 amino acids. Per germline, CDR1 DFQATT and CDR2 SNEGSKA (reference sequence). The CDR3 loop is CSALLAGVYNEQFF.

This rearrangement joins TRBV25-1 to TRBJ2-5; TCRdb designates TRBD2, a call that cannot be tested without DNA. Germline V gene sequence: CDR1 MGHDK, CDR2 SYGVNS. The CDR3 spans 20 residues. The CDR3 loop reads CASSEIPLAGGYKHQETQYF.

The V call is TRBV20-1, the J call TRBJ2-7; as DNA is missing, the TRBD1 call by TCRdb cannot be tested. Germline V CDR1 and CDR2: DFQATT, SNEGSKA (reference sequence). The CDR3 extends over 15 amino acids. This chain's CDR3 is CSAPGPTGAGYEQYF.

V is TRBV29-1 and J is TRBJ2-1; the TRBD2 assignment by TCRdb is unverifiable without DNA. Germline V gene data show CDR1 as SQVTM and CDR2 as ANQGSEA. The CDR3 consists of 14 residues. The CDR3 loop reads CSVSGLAGTDEQFF.